The text below deals with one T cell receptor beta chain. The sample holds other DNA sequences that translate to the same CDR3. How the authors handled the data: For nucleated cells, counts were estimated from reference gene primer amplification. The table came from immunoSEQ multiplex PCR; TCRdb's copy has only in-frame clones and leaves some out. D and trimming come from the DNA, and the V and J calls and clone size come from that table. The sample carries more than 250,000 clones, about 89% recorded once. Looked up from germline, CDR1 is SNHLY and CDR2 is FYNNEI. The CDR3 contains 14 residues. Trimming took 2 bases from V and 0 from J, leaving 8 bases between them. The data are from a study of blood T cell repertoires in COVID-19. In the study overall: Samples came from the United States, Italy and Spain, spanning acute and convalescent COVID-19. The cDNA or gDNA used as material had been derived from T cells, B-cell-depleted T cells, or PBMCs.

The V call is TRBV2, the J call TRBJ2-7, with a possible D match to TRBD2 (5 bases). Sequenced input: peripheral blood. The clonotype was recovered from a man aged 18 to 29 who had recovered from COVID-19. The CDR3 protein is CASSEPGISYEQYF. The CDR3 region has the DNA TGTGCCAGCAGTGAACCGGGGATCTCCTACGAGCAGTACTTC.